The 15 T cell receptor beta chains listed next were all sequenced from one sample in a study of OX40 agonist ivuxolimab in advanced cancers. TCRdb's table, derived via immunoSEQ multiplex PCR, lists solely in-frame clones and lacks some. The table has roughly 80,000 clones, around 88% seen once. The sequencing here drew on CD4+ or CD8+ T cells sorted from blood, taken in a trial of the OX40 agonist ivuxolimab. These receptors all come from an adult with an advanced solid tumor such as melanoma, head and neck, liver or kidney cancer.

V gene TRBV2 combines with J gene TRBJ1-2; D may be TRBD1 (5 bases). CDR3 length: 12 residues. Germline V lookup: CDR1 SNHLY, CDR2 FYNNEI. V was clipped by 3 bases and J by 5 bases, with 7 bases between them. The DNA for the CDR3 is TGTGCCAGCAGTGACAAGGGGTATGGCTACACCTTC. Protein sequence: CASSDKGYGYTF.

This chain joins TRBV11-2 and TRBJ2-2; 10 bases align to TRBD2. V dropped 6 bases and J dropped 2; count of bases not matched to a gene: 9. The germline V gene has CDR1 SGHAT and CDR2 FQNNGV. The length of the CDR3 is 17 residues. Here the CDR3 DNA reads TGTGCCAGCAGAAGGGGTAGCGGGGGGCAAAACACCGGGGAGCTGTTTTTT. Its translation: CASRRGSGGQNTGELFF.

This clone appeared a single time. The chain has TRBV15 and TRBJ2-1, with D hard to call. V lost 5 bases and J lost 2, with 10 bases in between. The germline gives CDR1 LNHNV, CDR2 YYDKDF (reference sequence). The CDR3 has 14 amino acids. The chain's CDR3 is CATSLLLTYNEQFF. CDR3 nucleotides: TGTGCCACCAGCCTCCTATTAACCTACAATGAGCAGTTCTTC.

This chain uses TRBV11-2 with TRBJ2-7, with a possible D match to TRBD2 (5 bases). CDR1 SGHAT and CDR2 FQNNGV come from the germline V gene. The CDR3 loop spans 15 amino acids. V was trimmed by 1 base and J by 3 bases, leaving 13 bases between them. The CDR3 loop reads CASSLARGQNYEQYF. The CDR3 coding sequence is TGTGCCAGCAGCTTAGCCCGGGGTCAGAACTACGAGCAGTACTTC.

This clone was counted between two and nine times. The rearrangement links TRBV27 to TRBJ1-6; D not resolved. CDR3 length: 14 amino acids. CDR1 is MNHEY, CDR2 SMNVEV, per germline (reference sequence). V gave up 4 bases and J gave up 8 bases, with 12 bases separating them. CDR3 sequence (DNA): TGTGCCAGCAGTTGGTTCCAGGCAGATTCACCCCTCCACTTT. As protein: CASSWFQADSPLHF.

V and J are TRBV11-3 and TRBJ2-3, with D perhaps given as TRBD1 or TRBD2 (5 bases each). This CDR3 has 15 residues. Germline CDR1 SGHNT, CDR2 YENEEA. V lost 5 bases, J lost 4 bases, and 16 bases lay in between. The CDR3 region has the DNA TGTGCCAGCAGCGTAGGACTCTTCAGGGCAGATACGCAGTATTTT. Its protein product is CASSVGLFRADTQYF.

This chain links TRBV5-1 with TRBJ2-4; 9 nucleotides agree with TRBD2. The V gene's germline CDR1 is SGHRS and CDR2 YFSETQ. V shed 0 bases, J shed 11 bases, and the junction held 6 bases outside the gene matches. This CDR3 is built from 14 residues. In DNA, the CDR3 is TGCGCCAGCAGCTTGGGGCGGGAGGGAGACGTTCAGTACTTC. Translation: CASSLGREGDVQYF.

This rearrangement joins TRBV9 to TRBJ1-1; a possible D gene is TRBD1 (5 bases). The V end was cut by 0 bases, the J end by 4 bases, with 10 bases between. The CDR3 covers 14 residues. Germline V CDR1 and CDR2: SGDLS, YYNGEE. CDR3 DNA: TGTGCCAGCAGCGTAGTGTGGGGGGTCACTGAAGCTTTCTTT. As protein: CASSVVWGVTEAFF.

The rearrangement uses TRBV27 and TRBJ2-4; weak D call: TRBD2 (5 bases). Per the germline V gene, CDR1 is MNHEY and CDR2 is SMNVEV (reference sequence). This CDR3 region has 15 residues. V lost 5 bases, J lost 0 bases, and 11 bases lay in between. CDR3 in DNA: TGTGCCAGCAGTCCGCGGACTTTAGCCAAAAACATTCAGTACTTC. Protein: CASSPRTLAKNIQYF.

The rearrangement uses TRBV7-3 and TRBJ2-7; the D gene is possibly TRBD2 (5 bases). The CDR3 spans 13 residues. Looked up from germline, CDR1 is SGHTA and CDR2 is FQGTGA. V was pared by 1 base and J by 7 bases, with 11 bases between. As DNA, the CDR3 is TGTGCCAGCAGCTTAAATTCCAGAGGGGAGCAGTACTTC. Protein sequence: CASSLNSRGEQYF.

A single count supports this clone. CDR3 sequence reads: CASTSRLAGVQTQYF. The CDR3 DNA is TGTGCCAGCACTTCAAGACTAGCGGGGGTACAGACCCAGTACTTC. The chain combines TRBV7-9 with TRBJ2-5; the match to TRBD2 covers 12 bases. Germline-derived CDR1 and CDR2 are SEHNR and FQNEAQ (reference sequence). J was trimmed by 6 bases and V by 7 bases; bases with no gene match: 9. The CDR3 is made up of 15 amino acids.

This clone was observed a handful of times. The chain links TRBV30 to TRBJ1-1; D is undetermined. This CDR3 contains 13 residues. V lost 0 bases and J 4 bases, leaving 9 bases between the germline ends. The germline gives CDR1 GTSNPN, CDR2 SVGIG (reference sequence). For the CDR3, the DNA is TGTGCCTGGAGTGTTGGGGAGGGCACTGAAGCTTTCTTT. Translated, it gives CAWSVGEGTEAFF.

The CDR3 DNA follows: TGTGCCAGCAGCTTTATGGGGGGGAACTACGAGCAGTACTTC. It specifies CASSFMGGNYEQYF. The chain joins TRBV11-3 to TRBJ2-7; TRBD2 matches at 7 bases. Germline V gives CDR1 SGHNT, CDR2 YENEEA. V gave up 3 bases and J gave up 3 bases; unmatched junction bases: 5. The CDR3 totals 14 residues. Together with reference TRBV11-3 and TRBJ2-7, the CDR3 gives the full variable domain: EAGVVQSPRYKIIEKKQPVAFWCNPISGHNTLYWYLQNLGQGPELLIRYENEEAVDDSQLPKDRFSAERLKGVDSTLKIQPAELGDSAVYLCASSFMGGNYEQYFGPGTRLTVT.

The CDR3 sequence is CASSSLQGPSYEQYF. CDR3 DNA sequence: TGTGCCAGCAGCTCCCTGCAGGGCCCCTCCTACGAGCAGTACTTC. The rearrangement joins TRBV7-8 to TRBJ2-5; D might be TRBD1 (5 bases). The J call is uncertain, as TRBJ2-7 better fits the DNA end. The CDR3 is 15 amino acids. Germline assignment: CDR1 SGHVS and CDR2 FQNEAQ.

The rearrangement uses TRBV5-1 and TRBJ2-1, with D perhaps TRBD1 (7 bases). The CDR3 contains 15 residues. V lost 4 bases, J lost 3 bases, and 14 bases lay in between. The V gene's germline CDR1 is SGHRS and CDR2 YFSETQ. CDR3 sequence (DNA): TGCGCCAGCAGCCAGGGGGGTACCAGCTACAATGAGCAGTTCTTC. This translates into CASSQGGTSYNEQFF.